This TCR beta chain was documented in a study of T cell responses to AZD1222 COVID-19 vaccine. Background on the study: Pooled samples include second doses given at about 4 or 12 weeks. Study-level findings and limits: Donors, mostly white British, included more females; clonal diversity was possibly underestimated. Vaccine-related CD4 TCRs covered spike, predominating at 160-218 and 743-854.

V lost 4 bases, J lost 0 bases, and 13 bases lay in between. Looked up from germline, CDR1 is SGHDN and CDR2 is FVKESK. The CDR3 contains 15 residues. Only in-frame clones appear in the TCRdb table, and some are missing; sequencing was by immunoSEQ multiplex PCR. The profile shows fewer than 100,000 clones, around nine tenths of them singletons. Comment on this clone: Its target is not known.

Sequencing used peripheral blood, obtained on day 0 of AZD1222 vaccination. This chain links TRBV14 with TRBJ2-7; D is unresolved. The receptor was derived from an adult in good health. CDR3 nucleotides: TGTGCCAGCAGCCGGGTTAGCACGAGCTCCTACGAGCAGTACTTC. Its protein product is CASSRVSTSSYEQYF.